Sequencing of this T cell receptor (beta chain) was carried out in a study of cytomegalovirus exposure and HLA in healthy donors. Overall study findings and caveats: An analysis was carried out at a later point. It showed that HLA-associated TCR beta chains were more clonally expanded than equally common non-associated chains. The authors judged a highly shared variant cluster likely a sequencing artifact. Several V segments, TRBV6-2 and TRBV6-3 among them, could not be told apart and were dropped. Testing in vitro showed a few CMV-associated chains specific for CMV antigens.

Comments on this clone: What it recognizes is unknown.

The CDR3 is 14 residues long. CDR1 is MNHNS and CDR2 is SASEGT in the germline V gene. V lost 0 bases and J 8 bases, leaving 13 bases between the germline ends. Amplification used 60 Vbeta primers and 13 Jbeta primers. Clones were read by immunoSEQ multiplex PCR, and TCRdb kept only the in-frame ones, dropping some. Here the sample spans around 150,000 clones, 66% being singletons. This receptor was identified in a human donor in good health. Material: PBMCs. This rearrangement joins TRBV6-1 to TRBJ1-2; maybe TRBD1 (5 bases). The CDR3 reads CASSEAGGGTGYTF. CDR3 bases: TGTGCCAGCAGTGAAGCGGGAGGAGGGACCGGCTACACCTTC.